These T cell receptor beta chains were read from a single sample in a study of patients and donors after allogeneic stem cell transplantation. Each CDR3 protein gets one entry after TCRdb re-called the RT-PCR reads with MiXCR. The sample records about a million distinct CDR3 sequences, roughly 18% being singletons. The sample was blood, either unsorted or a sorted T cell fraction (not recorded which). These receptors originate from a human donor who was either an allogeneic HSCT recipient or a stem cell or donor lymphocyte infusion donor (not recorded which). It is not recorded whose cells these are; they may come from a transplant donor. Both conserved end residues are part of each CDR3. Each record gives: CDR3 protein, CDR3 DNA, D gene, clone size, J gene, V gene. A D gene is named only where the DNA matches it firmly. Clone size is shown for a subset of rows, as once, few, many or a class of expanded clone.

CDR3aa: CASSFGQHSIEAFF
CDR3nt: TGTGCTAGCAGCTTCGGACAGCACTCAATTGAAGCTTTCTTT
d_gene: NA
abundance: few
j_gene: TRBJ1-1
v_gene: TRBV7-7

CDR3aa: CASRPDRGNTEAFF
CDR3nt: TGTGCCAGCAGACCGGACAGGGGGAACACTGAAGCTTTCTTT
d_gene: TRBD1
abundance: NA
j_gene: TRBJ1-1
v_gene: TRBV6-2/TRBV6-3

CDR3aa: CASSPGTQTGELFF
CDR3nt: TGTGCCAGCAGTCCAGGGACCCAGACCGGGGAGCTGTTTTTT
d_gene: NA
abundance: many
j_gene: TRBJ2-2
v_gene: TRBV12-3/TRBV12-4

CDR3aa: CASRSSGTGMYGYTF
CDR3nt: TGTGCCAGCAGATCCTCCGGGACAGGGATGTATGGCTACACCTTC
d_gene: TRBD1
abundance: NA
j_gene: TRBJ1-2
v_gene: TRBV6-1

CDR3aa: CASSSPGTSGRLETQYF
CDR3nt: TGTGCCAGCAGTTCGCCCGGGACTAGCGGGAGGTTGGAGACCCAGTACTTC
d_gene: TRBD2
abundance: NA
j_gene: TRBJ2-5
v_gene: TRBV12-3/TRBV12-4

CDR3aa: CASSRTNRYNEQFF
CDR3nt: TGTGCCAGCAGCCGGACAAATAGGTACAATGAGCAGTTCTTC
d_gene: NA
abundance: NA
j_gene: TRBJ2-1
v_gene: TRBV5-6

CDR3aa: CASSAGLGGETQYF
CDR3nt: TGTGCCAGCAGTGCCGGGCTGGGGGGCGAGACCCAGTACTTC
d_gene: NA
abundance: few
j_gene: TRBJ2-5
v_gene: TRBV2

CDR3aa: CAIPGASYGYTF
CDR3nt: TGTGCCATCCCGGGGGCCAGCTATGGCTACACCTTC
d_gene: NA
abundance: NA
j_gene: TRBJ1-2
v_gene: TRBV10-3

CDR3aa: CASSQNPGQVHYF
CDR3nt: TGTGCCAGCAGCCAGAACCCTGGACAGGTCCATTACTTC
d_gene: TRBD1
abundance: NA
j_gene: TRBJ2-7
v_gene: TRBV4-2

CDR3aa: CASSLMAGLTGELFF
CDR3nt: TGTGCCAGCAGCTTGATGGCGGGTTTAACCGGGGAGCTGTTTTTT
d_gene: NA
abundance: few
j_gene: TRBJ2-2
v_gene: TRBV5-5

CDR3aa: CASSLAAGGGNEQFF
CDR3nt: TGTGCCAGCAGCTTGGCAGCGGGAGGGGGCAATGAGCAGTTCTTC
d_gene: TRBD2
abundance: NA
j_gene: TRBJ2-1
v_gene: TRBV5-6

CDR3aa: CASSLMGNSNQPQHF
CDR3nt: TGTGCCAGCAGTTTAATGGGGAATAGCAATCAGCCCCAGCATTTT
d_gene: NA
abundance: many
j_gene: TRBJ1-5
v_gene: TRBV12-3/TRBV12-4

CDR3aa: CASSWTPDVAEAFF
CDR3nt: TGTGCCAGCAGCTGGACACCCGACGTCGCTGAAGCTTTCTTT
d_gene: NA
abundance: NA
j_gene: TRBJ1-1
v_gene: TRBV7-3

CDR3aa: CASRGRAENTGELFF
CDR3nt: TGTGCCAGCAGGGGACGAGCTGAGAACACCGGGGAGCTGTTTTTT
d_gene: NA
abundance: NA
j_gene: TRBJ2-2
v_gene: TRBV6-1

CDR3aa: CSVERRAGHTEAFF
CDR3nt: TGCAGCGTTGAAAGGAGGGCGGGCCACACTGAAGCTTTCTTT
d_gene: NA
abundance: NA
j_gene: TRBJ1-1
v_gene: TRBV29-1

CDR3aa: CASSLVVVDQPQHF
CDR3nt: TGTGCCAGCAGCTTAGTGGTGGTAGATCAGCCCCAGCATTTT
d_gene: NA
abundance: few
j_gene: TRBJ1-5
v_gene: TRBV7-9

CDR3aa: CSVEQQGTDTQYF
CDR3nt: TGCAGCGTTGAGCAGCAGGGGACAGATACGCAGTATTTT
d_gene: NA
abundance: few
j_gene: TRBJ2-3
v_gene: TRBV29-1

CDR3aa: CSATQGSGNTIYF
CDR3nt: TGCAGTGCTACACAGGGGAGTGGAAACACCATATATTTT
d_gene: TRBD1
abundance: NA
j_gene: TRBJ1-3
v_gene: TRBV20-1

CDR3aa: CASSLSAGVGWSTDTQYF
CDR3nt: TGTGCCAGCAGTTTGTCAGCGGGAGTGGGGTGGAGCACAGATACGCAGTATTTT
d_gene: TRBD2
abundance: NA
j_gene: TRBJ2-3
v_gene: TRBV27

CDR3aa: CASSFWGAYEQYF
CDR3nt: TGTGCCAGCAGTTTCTGGGGAGCCTACGAGCAGTACTTC
d_gene: NA
abundance: NA
j_gene: TRBJ2-7
v_gene: TRBV12-3/TRBV12-4

CDR3aa: CASSSPFRDRDHGYTF
CDR3nt: TGTGCCAGCAGCTCACCTTTCAGGGACAGGGACCATGGCTACACCTTC
d_gene: TRBD1
abundance: NA
j_gene: TRBJ1-2
v_gene: TRBV7-3

CDR3aa: CASSSNGLAGGDTQYF
CDR3nt: TGTGCCAGCAGCTCAAACGGACTAGCGGGTGGAGATACGCAGTATTTT
d_gene: TRBD2
abundance: NA
j_gene: TRBJ2-3
v_gene: TRBV13

CDR3aa: CASRPPLGLEGSGELFF
CDR3nt: TGTGCCAGCAGACCGCCCTTGGGACTCGAGGGGTCCGGGGAGCTGTTTTTT
d_gene: NA
abundance: NA
j_gene: TRBJ2-2
v_gene: TRBV6-1

CDR3aa: CASSFFVPPYEQYF
CDR3nt: TGCGCCAGCAGCTTTTTTGTGCCCCCCTACGAGCAGTACTTC
d_gene: NA
abundance: NA
j_gene: TRBJ2-7
v_gene: TRBV5-1

CDR3aa: CASRRGIHDPREQYF
CDR3nt: TGTGCCAGCAGAAGGGGTATACACGATCCTCGGGAGCAGTACTTC
d_gene: NA
abundance: few
j_gene: TRBJ2-7
v_gene: TRBV6-1

CDR3aa: CSVASGGAADTQYF
CDR3nt: TGCAGCGTAGCTAGCGGGGGGGCCGCAGATACGCAGTATTTT
d_gene: TRBD2
abundance: many
j_gene: TRBJ2-3
v_gene: TRBV29-1

CDR3aa: CASTSSDWKAYEQYF
CDR3nt: TGTGCCAGCACCTCCTCGGACTGGAAAGCCTACGAGCAGTACTTC
d_gene: NA
abundance: NA
j_gene: TRBJ2-7
v_gene: TRBV28

CDR3aa: CSVDAGAGGLYNEQFF
CDR3nt: TGCAGCGTTGATGCGGGGGCGGGGGGCCTCTACAATGAGCAGTTCTTC
d_gene: TRBD2
abundance: once
j_gene: TRBJ2-1
v_gene: TRBV29-1